Presented here are 21 T cell receptor beta chains from one specimen sequenced in a study of blood T cell repertoires in COVID-19. Sequencing used immunoSEQ multiplex PCR; TCRdb keeps in-frame clones, though not all of them. The table has 350,000 or so clones, roughly 87% seen once. Sequencing was performed on peripheral blood. The receptor source for this set is an older woman with COVID-19, enrolled during active disease.

The chain couples TRBV7-8 to TRBJ1-2; TRBD1 aligns across 8 bases. Germline CDR1 and CDR2: SGHVS and FQNEAQ. Germline trimming cut 4 bases from V and 10 bases from J; bases unmatched to any gene: 14. The CDR3 extends over 15 amino acids. The CDR3 DNA follows: TGTGCCAGCAGCTCCGGCCAGGGGGCCGTTTCGGACTACACCTTC. This encodes CASSSGQGAVSDYTF.

This clone has more than one count but fewer than ten. The CDR3 region has the DNA TGCGCCAGCAGCCAAGTGTCTTCGACGGGGGTTGAAGCTTTCTTT. The encoded protein is CASSQVSSTGVEAFF. The chain couples TRBV4-1 to TRBJ1-1, with D perhaps TRBD1 (5 bases). This CDR3 has 15 amino acids. Trimming stripped 1 base from V and 7 bases from J, with 16 bases between. Germline V gene lookup returns CDR1 MGHRA and CDR2 YSYEKL.

This rearrangement joins TRBV5-6 to TRBJ2-7; TRBD2 agrees at 7 bases. The germline V gene encodes CDR1 SGHDT and CDR2 YYEEEE. V lost 2 bases to trimming and J lost 2 bases; unmatched junction nucleotides: 10. The CDR3 has 16 residues. The CDR3 nucleotides read TGTGCCAGCAGCTTTCCCCGGGGGGAATGGCCCTACGAGCAGTACTTC. This translates into CASSFPRGEWPYEQYF.

The chain employs TRBV5-1 and TRBJ1-4; D is unresolved. V lost 1 base and J lost 7, with 11 bases in between. CDR1 is SGHRS and CDR2 is YFSETQ in the germline V gene. This CDR3 is 14 amino acids long. The CDR3 DNA is TGCGCCAGCAGCTTGTTCTTAGAGGGTGAAAAACTGTTTTTT. It is translated as CASSLFLEGEKLFF.

This clone was detected once. The chain recombines TRBV5-8 with TRBJ1-3; D possibly corresponds to TRBD1 (6 bases). Germline V gene data show CDR1 as SGHTS and CDR2 as YDEGEE. The CDR3 is made up of 15 amino acids. V lost 4 bases, J lost 4 bases, and 15 bases lay in between. The CDR3 spells CASSGRGIRGNTIYF. The CDR3 region has the DNA TGTGCCAGCAGCGGGAGGGGGATACGCGGAAACACCATATATTTT.

The rearrangement links TRBV4-1 to TRBJ1-5; the D gene is possibly TRBD1 (6 bases). The CDR3 covers 15 residues. Trimming took 0 bases from V and 6 from J, leaving 12 bases between them. Germline CDR1 is MGHRA and CDR2 is YSYEKL. CDR3 DNA sequence: TGCGCCAGCAGCCAAGACAGGGGAGTTTCTCAGCCCCAGCATTTT. It specifies CASSQDRGVSQPQHF.

V gene TRBV5-6 combines with J gene TRBJ1-1; 11 bases are shared with TRBD1. The germline V gene has CDR1 SGHDT and CDR2 YYEEEE. Losses at the gene ends were 5 bases for V and 1 base for J; bases not matched to a gene: 10. This CDR3 region has 17 residues. Written as DNA, the CDR3 is TGTGCCAGCAGTTCCGGGACAGGGGGTTCCCGGAACACTGAAGCTTTCTTT. Translation gives CASSSGTGGSRNTEAFF.

This clone was counted only a few times. This chain joins TRBV5-4 and TRBJ2-3, with 8 bases aligning to TRBD2. Unmatched junction bases numbered 6, after V lost 3 bases and J lost 3 bases. The CDR3 has 15 residues. Germline CDR1 is SGHNT and CDR2 is YYREEE (reference sequence). DNA of the CDR3: TGTGCCAGCAGCTCCGGGACTAGTAATACAGATACGCAGTATTTT. This translates into CASSSGTSNTDTQYF.

The chain couples TRBV6-5 to TRBJ1-1; TRBD1 agrees at 9 bases. The V segment lost 2 bases and the J segment 6 bases; nucleotides outside the gene matches: 4. Germline CDR1 reads MNHEY; CDR2 reads SVGAGI. This CDR3 has 14 amino acids. The CDR3 region has the DNA TGTGCCAGCAGTTACCGGGGACAGGGCCCTGAAGCTTTCTTT. The encoded protein is CASSYRGQGPEAFF.

The rearrangement uses TRBV2 and TRBJ2-3; TRBD2 agrees at 11 bases. This CDR3 has 17 residues. Germline values: CDR1 SNHLY, CDR2 FYNNEI. After removal of 0 bases from V and 5 bases from J, the junction contained 7 bases not matched to a gene. CDR3 nucleotide sequence: TGTGCCAGCAGTGAAGCGTCGTCTAGCGGGGGGATAGATACGCAGTATTTT. Residues: CASSEASSSGGIDTQYF.

The chain carries TRBV7-9 and TRBJ2-3; TRBD2 aligns across 9 bases. V gave up 5 bases and J gave up 3 bases; unmatched junction bases: 9. This CDR3 comprises 16 residues. From germline, CDR1 is SEHNR and CDR2 FQNEAQ (reference sequence). CDR3 amino acids: CASSVRQAGGTDTQYF. The DNA of the CDR3 is TGTGCCAGCAGCGTCAGGCAAGCGGGGGGTACAGATACGCAGTATTTT.

This sequence joins TRBV5-6 and TRBJ1-5, with TRBD1 matching over 7 bases. V lost 4 bases, J lost 0 bases, and 13 bases stayed unmatched. Germline CDR1 SGHDT, CDR2 YYEEEE. The CDR3 sequence is 18 residues long. CDR3 coding DNA: TGTGCCAGCAGCCATTCTAGGGACAGAGTGAATAGCAATCAGCCCCAGCATTTT. Its protein is CASSHSRDRVNSNQPQHF. Full variable domain (outside the CDR3, taken from reference TRBV5-6 and TRBJ1-5): DAGVTQSPTHLIKTRGQQVTLRCSPKSGHDTVSWYQQALGQGPQFIFQYYEEEERQRGNFPDRFSGHQFPNYSSELNVNALLLGDSALYLCASSHSRDRVNSNQPQHFGDGTRLSIL.

This clone has a handful of counts. V usage is TRBV6-5 and J usage is TRBJ1-4; D is ambiguous. This CDR3 comprises 15 residues. The germline gives CDR1 MNHEY, CDR2 SVGAGI. The V and J ends lost 6 bases and 4 bases respectively, with 15 bases between them. The CDR3 here is CASRSLRISNEKLFF. The CDR3 DNA is TGTGCCAGCAGGTCCCTGCGGATCAGTAATGAAAAACTGTTTTTT.

CDR3 DNA: TGTGCCAGCAGTTACGTGGGACAGCCAACCCTCTATGGCTACACCTTC. Translation: CASSYVGQPTLYGYTF. The chain carries TRBV6-5 and TRBJ1-2, with TRBD1 identical over 7 bases. V lost 2 bases to trimming and J lost 4 bases; unmatched junction nucleotides: 10. The CDR3 loop spans 16 amino acids. Germline V CDR1 and CDR2: MNHEY, SVGAGI.

V is TRBV2 and J is TRBJ2-2; 8 bases align to TRBD1. CDR1 and CDR2 (germline): SNHLY, FYNNEI. Trimming took 7 bases from V and 2 from J; bases not matched to a gene: 6. CDR3 length: 15 residues. In DNA, the CDR3 is TGTGCCAGCAACGGACAGGGAGATAACACCGGGGAGCTGTTTTTT. Protein: CASNGQGDNTGELFF.

V usage is TRBV11-3 and J usage is TRBJ2-7, with D possibly matching TRBD2 (5 bases). The CDR3 length is 15 residues. The V gene lost 1 base and the J gene lost 2 bases, with 12 bases spanning the gap. CDR1 SGHNT and CDR2 YENEEA come from the germline V gene. CDR3 coding DNA: TGTGCCAGCAGCTTAGGACGGGGTGAAACCTACGAGCAGTACTTC. This codes for CASSLGRGETYEQYF. The complete variable domain, with remaining parts taken from reference TRBV11-3 and TRBJ2-7, reads EAGVVQSPRYKIIEKKQPVAFWCNPISGHNTLYWYLQNLGQGPELLIRYENEEAVDDSQLPKDRFSAERLKGVDSTLKIQPAELGDSAVYLCASSLGRGETYEQYFGPGTRLTVT.

This clone appeared once. The chain has TRBV19 and TRBJ1-2; D not certain. Germline lookup yields CDR1 LNHDA and CDR2 SQIVND (reference sequence). CDR3 length: 15 amino acids. Trimming took 3 bases from V and 4 from J, leaving 15 bases between them. The CDR3 spells CASSIRRHEPYGYTF. CDR3 nucleotide sequence: TGTGCCAGTAGTATCCGGCGGCATGAGCCCTATGGCTACACCTTC.

This rearrangement joins TRBV25-1 to TRBJ1-1, with no clear D. CDR1 MGHDK and CDR2 SYGVNS come from the germline V gene. The CDR3 loop spans 15 amino acids. Trimming shortened V by 4 bases and J by 0 bases, and 12 bases separated the two germline ends. DNA for the CDR3: TGTGCCAGCAGTGCCCAGCGTTCCATGAACACTGAAGCTTTCTTT. Protein: CASSAQRSMNTEAFF.

The V gene is TRBV5-1, the J gene TRBJ1-1, with no clear D. Germline CDR1 SGHRS, CDR2 YFSETQ. The CDR3 length is 14 residues. V was pared by 0 bases and J by 4 bases, with 10 bases between. The DNA for the CDR3 is TGCGCCAGCAGCTTGGTAGGGAGTTCCACTGAAGCTTTCTTT. This gives the protein CASSLVGSSTEAFF.

The chain couples TRBV6-1 to TRBJ1-2; D is uncertain. V gave up 2 bases and J gave up 1 base, with 8 bases separating them. Germline V gives CDR1 MNHNS, CDR2 SASEGT. The length of the CDR3 is 14 residues. The CDR3 loop is CASSERNGNYGYTF. The CDR3 coding sequence is TGTGCCAGCAGTGAACGTAACGGTAACTATGGCTACACCTTC.

This chain links TRBV27 with TRBJ2-6, with D possibly matching TRBD1 (6 bases). Trimming shortened V by 6 bases and J by 4 bases, and 10 bases separated the two germline ends. The germline CDR1 and CDR2 sequences are MNHEY and SMNVEV (reference sequence). The CDR3 loop spans 14 amino acids. This CDR3 is CASRTGAGANVLTF. The CDR3 nucleotides are TGTGCCAGCAGGACAGGTGCGGGGGCCAACGTCCTGACTTTC.